The clone carrying this T cell receptor beta chain was seen at least ten times. Its specificity is not known. CDR3 length: 18 amino acids. Germline V gene data show CDR1 as MNHEY and CDR2 as SVGAGI. The germline V and J ends were trimmed by 2 bases and 2 bases, with 20 bases remaining between them. The data were obtained in a study of T cell repertoires in cytomegalovirus infection. Using its own MiXCR run on the reads, TCRdb lists one record per CDR3 protein. The repertoire has about 830,000 distinct CDR3 sequences, approximately 29% of them found once; the top ten carry roughly 12%. The sequencing here drew on cultured CD8+ T cells from PBMCs, taken from culture after CMV antigen stimulation. The chain links TRBV6-5 to TRBJ2-3; D gene ambiguous. The sequence came from a human donor in good health (CMV status not recorded). Some clones in this sample may be carry-over from other donors' samples. Here the CDR3 DNA reads TGTGCCAGCAGTTACACGAATCCGTCCCAGCTTTTCACAGATACGCAGTATTTT. Its protein product is CASSYTNPSQLFTDTQYF.